This TCR beta chain comes out of a study of T-cell memory formation after mild COVID-19. TCRdb re-called the 5' RACE reads through MiXCR, storing one row per CDR3 protein. Seen here are 280,000 or so distinct CDR3 sequences, under 8.5% observed once, and the top ten hold around a fifth. This CDR3 has 15 residues. The V gene end was trimmed by 6 bases and the J gene end by 4 bases; junction bases not matched to a gene: 6. Germline V lookup: CDR1 SGHTA, CDR2 FQGNSA. General observations from the study: The study found balanced CD4/CD8 in clones contracting day 15 to 85 and a CD4+ lean in later expanders.

To note about this clonotype: As yet, its antigen is unknown.

This clonotype was sampled from a man aged 18-30 years who had mild COVID-19 (a few samples of this study predate the infection). Cell type and time point are not known. The sample taken for sequencing was PBMCs or a T cell subset sorted from them (not recorded which). The chain carries TRBV7-2 and TRBJ2-5; 12 nucleotides line up with TRBD2. The CDR3 loop reads CASSVLAGGRETQYF. The DNA of the CDR3 is TGTGCCAGCAGTGTTCTAGCGGGGGGGCGAGAGACCCAGTACTTC.